Following are 16 T cell receptor beta chains from one sample sequenced in a study of CD8+ T cells in alopecia areata. Extracted RNA was reverse transcribed, and the resulting cDNA served as sequencing template. The assay was immunoSEQ multiplex PCR, and TCRdb's table has in-frame clones only and misses some. The repertoire holds roughly 150,000 clones, with around 62% as singletons. Sample: CD8+ T cells sorted from blood. Every receptor here comes from a human donor in good health.

The chain carries TRBV7-6 and TRBJ2-6; D may be TRBD1 (5 bases). V was trimmed by 5 bases and J by 2 bases, leaving 16 bases between them. CDR1 and CDR2 (germline): SGHVS, FNYEAQ. CDR3 length: 17 residues. The CDR3 DNA follows: TGTGCCAGCAGCCCCCGTCCAGGGCTCGCTGGGGCCAACGTCCTGACTTTC. Encoded protein: CASSPRPGLAGANVLTF.

The chain has TRBV2 and TRBJ1-2, with D possibly matching TRBD1 (5 bases). This CDR3 has 12 amino acids. Trimming left V 7 bases short and J 4 bases short, with 10 bases between. CDR1 SNHLY and CDR2 FYNNEI come from the germline V gene. The CDR3, as DNA: TGTGCCAGCAATACAGGCCCCTATGGCTACACCTTC. This codes for CASNTGPYGYTF. The full variable domain, its missing parts supplied by reference TRBV2 and TRBJ1-2, is EPEVTQTPSHQVTQMGQEVILRCVPISNHLYFYWYRQILGQKVEFLVSFYNNEISEKSEIFDDQFSVERPDGSNFTLKIRSTKLEDSAMYFCASNTGPYGYTFGSGTRLTVV.

J is TRBJ1-2 and V is TRBV5-6, with D perhaps matching TRBD1 (5 bases). Germline loops: CDR1 SGHDT, CDR2 YYEEEE. This CDR3 region has 12 residues. The ends were cut back, 4 bases at V and 10 bases at J, with 14 bases in the middle. CDR3 in amino acids: CASSLRSTDYTF. Written as DNA, the CDR3 is TGTGCCAGCAGCCTCCGCTCGACAGACTACACCTTC.

The rearrangement links TRBV19 to TRBJ2-7, with D perhaps matching TRBD1 (6 bases). The CDR3 length is 14 residues. V was clipped by 1 base and J by 2 bases, with 9 bases between them. CDR1 is LNHDA and CDR2 is SQIVND in the germline V gene (reference sequence). CDR3 DNA: TGTGCCAGTAGTATAGTTGGGACAACCTACGAGCAGTACTTC. Translating it yields CASSIVGTTYEQYF. Based on the CDR3 plus reference TRBV19 and TRBJ2-7, the full variable domain is DGGITQSPKYLFRKEGQNVTLSCEQNLNHDAMYWYRQDPGQGLRLIYYSQIVNDFQKGDIAEGYSVSREKKESFPLTVTSAQKNPTAFYLCASSIVGTTYEQYFGPGTRLTVT.

This chain connects TRBV29-1 to TRBJ2-1, with 15 bases that match TRBD2. Germline CDR1 reads SQVTM; CDR2 reads ANQGSEA. CDR3 length: 15 residues. With 7 bases clipped from V and 5 bases from J, the junction kept 6 bases outside the gene matches. The CDR3 here is CSAKGLAGGNNEQFF. DNA for the CDR3: TGCAGCGCCAAGGGACTAGCGGGAGGCAACAATGAGCAGTTCTTC.

V usage is TRBV10-3 and J usage is TRBJ2-7, with TRBD2 identical over 13 bases. Germline V lookup: CDR1 ENHRY, CDR2 SYGVKD. The CDR3 has 14 residues. V was pared by 9 bases and J by 5 bases, with 7 bases of the junction left unmatched. The CDR3 nucleotides read TGTGCCATAGAAGGGACTAGCGGGACTCACGAGCAGTACTTC. Its translation is CAIEGTSGTHEQYF.

The chain links TRBV4-1 to TRBJ2-7; D gene uncertain. Germline CDR1 and CDR2: MGHRA and YSYEKL. Trimming took 1 base from V and 0 from J, leaving 4 bases between them. The CDR3 length is 13 residues. CDR3 loop: CASSQGISYEQYF. CDR3 sequence (DNA): TGCGCCAGCAGCCAAGGGATCTCCTACGAGCAGTACTTC.

The chain recombines TRBV7-9 with TRBJ2-6; D gene ambiguous. Germline V gene data show CDR1 as SEHNR and CDR2 as FQNEAQ (reference sequence). This CDR3 contains 14 residues. Trimming left V 1 base short and J 7 bases short, with 8 bases between. The CDR3 sequence is CASSLVAAANVLTF. CDR3 DNA sequence: TGTGCCAGCAGCTTAGTTGCAGCAGCCAACGTCCTGACTTTC.

The chain is built from TRBV14 and TRBJ1-2, with no clear D. The V gene's germline CDR1 is SGHDN and CDR2 FVKESK. With 1 base removed from V and 7 bases from J, the gap between germline ends came to 10 bases. The CDR3 has 13 amino acids. DNA for the CDR3: TGTGCCAGCAGCCAAGCCCGACTAGGTGGCTACACCTTC. Encoded protein: CASSQARLGGYTF.

This clone was seen only once. This chain links TRBV28 with TRBJ2-5, with a tentative D call TRBD2 (5 bases). CDR1 is MDHEN and CDR2 is SYDVKM in the germline V gene. Trimming took off 2 bases at V and 1 base at J, with 11 bases between the two ends. The CDR3 runs 15 residues. The CDR3 reads CASSLLGKAQETQYF. As DNA, the CDR3 is TGTGCCAGCAGTTTACTCGGGAAGGCCCAAGAGACCCAGTACTTC.

The chain employs TRBV7-9 and TRBJ2-1; 7 bases agree with TRBD2. V lost 0 bases and J lost 5; bases outside the gene matches: 7. This CDR3 has 16 amino acids. The germline V gene encodes CDR1 SEHNR and CDR2 FQNEAQ (reference sequence). CDR3 nucleotides: TGTGCCAGCAGCTTAGCGCTCAGCGGGACTAACAATGAGCAGTTCTTC. It specifies CASSLALSGTNNEQFF.

This clone occurred once. The rearrangement uses TRBV2 and TRBJ2-2; 11 bases agree with TRBD2. After removal of 6 bases from V and 1 base from J, the junction contained 4 bases not matched to a gene. The CDR3 consists of 16 residues. Germline-derived CDR1 and CDR2 are SNHLY and FYNNEI. The CDR3 coding sequence is TGTGCCAGCAGGACTACTAGCGGGAGGAACACCGGGGAGCTGTTTTTT. The encoded protein is CASRTTSGRNTGELFF.

This clone has a handful of counts. The J gene is TRBJ2-4, the V gene TRBV4-1, with a tentative D call TRBD2 (5 bases). The CDR3 sequence is 13 residues long. The V end lost 6 bases, the J end lost 6 bases, and 12 bases lay between the germline ends. CDR1 MGHRA and CDR2 YSYEKL come from the germline V gene. The CDR3 is CASSEGRVNIQYF. The CDR3 region has the DNA TGCGCCAGCAGTGAGGGTCGAGTAAACATTCAGTACTTC.

In this sample, this clone turned up a few times. The chain carries TRBV7-8 and TRBJ2-3; D is unclear. The CDR3 consists of 14 residues. Trimming took off 4 bases at V and 4 bases at J, with 12 bases between the two ends. Germline V lookup: CDR1 SGHVS, CDR2 FQNEAQ. The CDR3 bases are TGTGCCAGCAGCTCGTTGACTGAGCCAGATACGCAGTATTTT. This encodes CASSSLTEPDTQYF.

Worth noting for this clone: Other DNA sequences from this sample encode an identical CDR3 as well. The rearrangement links TRBV29-1 to TRBJ2-7; no clear D. CDR1 SQVTM and CDR2 ANQGSEA come from the germline V gene. CDR3 length: 12 amino acids. The CDR3 region is CSVLDSSYEQYF. The CDR3 DNA reads as TGCAGTGTCCTGGATAGCTCCTACGAGCAGTACTTC.

The CDR3 DNA reads as TGTGCCACCAGCCCGCGGCGGGGGTACACTGAAGCTTTCTTT. Its protein is CATSPRRGYTEAFF. The chain joins TRBV15 to TRBJ1-1, with TRBD1 as a possible D gene (5 bases). Germline lookup yields CDR1 LNHNV and CDR2 YYDKDF (reference sequence). The CDR3 contains 14 residues. V was cut by 5 bases and J by 3 bases, with 13 bases left in between.